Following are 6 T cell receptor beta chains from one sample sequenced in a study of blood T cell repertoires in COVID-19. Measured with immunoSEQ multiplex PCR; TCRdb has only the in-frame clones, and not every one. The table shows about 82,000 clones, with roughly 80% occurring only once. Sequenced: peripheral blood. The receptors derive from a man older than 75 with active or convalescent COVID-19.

DNA for the CDR3: TGTGCCAGCAGCAGACAGGGAATGGAGAAAGCTTTCTTT. Translated, it gives CASSRQGMEKAFF. The chain links TRBV7-9 to TRBJ1-1; 7 positions agree with TRBD1. V dropped 5 bases and J dropped 9; count of bases not matched to a gene: 9. The germline gives CDR1 SEHNR, CDR2 FQNEAQ (reference sequence). CDR3 length equals 13 residues.

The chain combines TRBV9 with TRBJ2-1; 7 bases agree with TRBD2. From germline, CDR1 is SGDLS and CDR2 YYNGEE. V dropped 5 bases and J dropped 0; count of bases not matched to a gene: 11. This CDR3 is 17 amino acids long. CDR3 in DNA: TGTGCCAGCAGAGCCGGGGGGTCCTCTAGCTCCTACAATGAGCAGTTCTTC. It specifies CASRAGGSSSSYNEQFF.

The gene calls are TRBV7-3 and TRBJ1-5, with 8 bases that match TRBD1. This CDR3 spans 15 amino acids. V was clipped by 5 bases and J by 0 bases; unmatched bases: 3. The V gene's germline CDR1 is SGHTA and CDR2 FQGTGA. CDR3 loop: CASSAGTGSNQPQHF. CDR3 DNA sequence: TGTGCCAGCAGCGCGGGGACAGGTAGCAATCAGCCCCAGCATTTT.

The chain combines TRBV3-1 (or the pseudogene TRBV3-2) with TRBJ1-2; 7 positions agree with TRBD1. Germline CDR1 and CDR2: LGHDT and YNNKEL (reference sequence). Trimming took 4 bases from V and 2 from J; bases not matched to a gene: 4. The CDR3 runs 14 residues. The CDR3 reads CASSPRDRNYGYTF. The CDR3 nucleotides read TGTGCCAGCAGCCCCCGGGACAGAAACTATGGCTACACCTTC.

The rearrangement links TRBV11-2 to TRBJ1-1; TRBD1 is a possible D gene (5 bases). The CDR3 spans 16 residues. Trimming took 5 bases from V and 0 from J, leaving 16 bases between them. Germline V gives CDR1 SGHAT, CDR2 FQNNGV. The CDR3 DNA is TGTGCCAGCAGCCCCGGGGGAGGTTTTATGAACACTGAAGCTTTCTTT. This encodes CASSPGGGFMNTEAFF.

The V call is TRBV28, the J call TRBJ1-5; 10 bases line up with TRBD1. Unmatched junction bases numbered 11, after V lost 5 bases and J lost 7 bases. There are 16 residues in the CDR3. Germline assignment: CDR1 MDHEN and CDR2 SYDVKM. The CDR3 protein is CASSQGDRGRGQPQHF. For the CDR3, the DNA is TGTGCCAGCAGTCAAGGGGACAGGGGACGGGGACAGCCCCAGCATTTT.